Described below is a single T cell receptor beta chain sequence and its context. Antigen specificity is unknown. Trimming took off 4 bases at V and 2 bases at J, with 13 bases between the two ends. CDR3 length: 15 residues. Germline V lookup: CDR1 SGHTA, CDR2 FQGNSA. Using a J-beta primer mix together with a sample-barcoded 5' primer, a second PCR was run for roughly 6 to 12 cycles. No fewer than 2.5 million CDR3-containing paired-end reads came from each sample. TCRdb processed the 5' RACE reads anew with MiXCR; each CDR3 protein has one entry. The profile shows roughly 730,000 distinct CDR3 sequences, just over 55% of them singletons. These data come from a study of blood T cells in healthy people across ages. Regarding the study as a whole: The long-lived group displayed more naive CD4+ cells, plus higher diversity, than the aged donors did. When one million T cells were used, diversity estimates were thought to be underestimates.

The chain uses TRBV7-2 and TRBJ2-3, with D possibly being TRBD2 (6 bases). The source is a man aged 40-55 years in good health. The sequenced sample was blood. The CDR3 spells CASSSRGGNTDTQYF. In nucleotides, the CDR3 is TGTGCCAGCAGCTCAAGGGGCGGGAACACAGATACGCAGTATTTT.